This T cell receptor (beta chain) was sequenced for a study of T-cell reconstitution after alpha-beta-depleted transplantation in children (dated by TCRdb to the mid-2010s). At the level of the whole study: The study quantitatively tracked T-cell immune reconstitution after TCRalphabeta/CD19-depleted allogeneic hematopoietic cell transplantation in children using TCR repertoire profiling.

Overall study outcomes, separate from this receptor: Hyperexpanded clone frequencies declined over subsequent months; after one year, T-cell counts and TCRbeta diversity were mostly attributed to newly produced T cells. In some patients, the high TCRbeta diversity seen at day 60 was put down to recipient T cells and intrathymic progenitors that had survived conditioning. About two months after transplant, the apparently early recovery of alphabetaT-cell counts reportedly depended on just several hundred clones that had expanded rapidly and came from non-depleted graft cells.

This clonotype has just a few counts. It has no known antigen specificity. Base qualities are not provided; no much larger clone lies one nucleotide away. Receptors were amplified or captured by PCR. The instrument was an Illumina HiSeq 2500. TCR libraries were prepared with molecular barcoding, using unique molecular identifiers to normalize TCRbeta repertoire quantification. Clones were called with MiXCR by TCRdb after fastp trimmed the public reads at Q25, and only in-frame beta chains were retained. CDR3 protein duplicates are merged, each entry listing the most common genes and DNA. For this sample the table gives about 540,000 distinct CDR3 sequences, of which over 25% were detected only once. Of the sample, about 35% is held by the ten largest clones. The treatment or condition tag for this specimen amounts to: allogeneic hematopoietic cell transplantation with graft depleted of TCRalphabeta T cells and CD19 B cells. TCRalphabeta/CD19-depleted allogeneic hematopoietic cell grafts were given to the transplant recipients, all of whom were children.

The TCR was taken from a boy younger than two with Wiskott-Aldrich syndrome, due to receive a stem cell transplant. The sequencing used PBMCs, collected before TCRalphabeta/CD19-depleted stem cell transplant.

This receptor has the CDR3 CASSFRGSETQYF. In nucleotide form, the sequence is TGTGCCAGCAGTTTTCGAGGTTCTGAGACCCAGTACTTC. The rearranged chain carries TRBV12-3 or TRBV12-4 and TRBJ2-5; the D gene identity is not certain. V gives up 3 bases and J gives up 5 bases, and the segment between their germline ends measures 10 bases. Its CDR3 holds 13 amino acids, cysteine through phenylalanine. Left in the record is the CDR3 DNA by itself, 39 bases read in frame from the first base.